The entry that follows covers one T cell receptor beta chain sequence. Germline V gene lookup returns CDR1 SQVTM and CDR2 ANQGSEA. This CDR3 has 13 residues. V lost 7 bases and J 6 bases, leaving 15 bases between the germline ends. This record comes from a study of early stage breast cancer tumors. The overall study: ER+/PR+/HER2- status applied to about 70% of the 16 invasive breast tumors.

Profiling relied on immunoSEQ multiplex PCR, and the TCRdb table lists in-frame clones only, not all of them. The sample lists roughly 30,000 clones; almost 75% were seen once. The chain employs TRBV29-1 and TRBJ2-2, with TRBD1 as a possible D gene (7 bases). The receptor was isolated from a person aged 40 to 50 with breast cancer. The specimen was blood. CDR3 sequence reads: CSARGDKSGELFF. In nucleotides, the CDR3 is TGCAGCGCCAGGGGGGACAAATCCGGGGAGCTGTTTTTT.